This TCR beta chain emerged from a study of cytomegalovirus exposure and HLA in healthy donors. Across the study: About 85 million unique TCRs from HLA-typed donors were held in an early release of data.

The CDR3 consists of 13 residues. Germline CDR1 reads GTSNPN; CDR2 reads SVGIG (reference sequence). Study-wide points: According to the study, around 160 TCR beta chains were cytomegalovirus-associated. In an earlier analysis, most TCR beta V segments were productive about 87% or about 30% of the time.

The PCR contained 60 Vbeta and 13 Jbeta primers. Study processing details: Some 80 million unique TCR beta chains, 10 million to 14 million shared, were counted in a later analysis. TCRdb keeps only in-frame clones here, not all; method: immunoSEQ multiplex PCR. The DNA was the basis for D and trimming; V, J and clone size are from that table. The sample contains about 180,000 clones, over 75% of which appear only once. A word on this clone: Its target is unknown. Sequence at one end of the junction differs from germline and may be a read error.

This receptor was obtained from a man in his 60s in good health and CMV-seronegative. The material sequenced was PBMCs. This sequence joins TRBV30 and TRBJ1-2; TRBD1 is a possible D gene (5 bases). The CDR3 nucleotides read TGTGCCCCTCGGAGGGACCGCTTAGGCGGCTACCCCTTC. Translated: CAPRRDRLGGYPF. Together with reference TRBV30 and TRBJ1-2, the CDR3 gives the full variable domain: SQTIHQWPATLVQPVGSPLSLECTVEGTSNPNLYWYRQAAGRGLQLLFYSVGIGQISSEVPQNLSASRPQDRQFILSSKKLLLSDSGFYLCAPRRDRLGGYPFGSGTRLTVV.